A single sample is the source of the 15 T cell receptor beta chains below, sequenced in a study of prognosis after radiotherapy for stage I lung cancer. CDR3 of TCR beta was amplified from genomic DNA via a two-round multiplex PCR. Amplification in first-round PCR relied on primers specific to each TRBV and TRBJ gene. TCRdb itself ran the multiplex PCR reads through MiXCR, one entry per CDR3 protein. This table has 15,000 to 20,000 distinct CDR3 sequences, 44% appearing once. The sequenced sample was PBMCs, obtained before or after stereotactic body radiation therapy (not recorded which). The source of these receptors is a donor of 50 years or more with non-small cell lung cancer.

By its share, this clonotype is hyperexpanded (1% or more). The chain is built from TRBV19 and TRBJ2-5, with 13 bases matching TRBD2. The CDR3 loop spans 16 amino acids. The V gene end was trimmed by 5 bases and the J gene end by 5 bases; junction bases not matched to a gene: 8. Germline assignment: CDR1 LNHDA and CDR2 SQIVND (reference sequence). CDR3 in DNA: TGTGCCAGTAGTGGGTCCGGGACTAGCGGGGCCGAGACCCAGTACTTC. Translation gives CASSGSGTSGAETQYF.

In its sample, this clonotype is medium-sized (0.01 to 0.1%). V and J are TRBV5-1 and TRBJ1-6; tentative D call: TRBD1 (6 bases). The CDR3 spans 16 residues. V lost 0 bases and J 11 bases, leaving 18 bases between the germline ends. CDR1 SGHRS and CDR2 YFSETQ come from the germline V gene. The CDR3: CASSLDGGRGFTPLHF. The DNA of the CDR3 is TGCGCCAGCAGCTTGGATGGGGGCCGGGGTTTTACACCCCTCCACTTT.

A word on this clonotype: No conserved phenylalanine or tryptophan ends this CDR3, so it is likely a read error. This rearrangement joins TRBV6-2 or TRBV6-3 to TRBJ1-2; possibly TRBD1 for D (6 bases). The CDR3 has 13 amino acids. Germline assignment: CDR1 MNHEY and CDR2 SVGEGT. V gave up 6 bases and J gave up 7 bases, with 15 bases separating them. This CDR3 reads CASRVSGAGGYTL. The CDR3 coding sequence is TGTGCCAGCAGGGTATCAGGGGCTGGTGGCTACACCTTG.

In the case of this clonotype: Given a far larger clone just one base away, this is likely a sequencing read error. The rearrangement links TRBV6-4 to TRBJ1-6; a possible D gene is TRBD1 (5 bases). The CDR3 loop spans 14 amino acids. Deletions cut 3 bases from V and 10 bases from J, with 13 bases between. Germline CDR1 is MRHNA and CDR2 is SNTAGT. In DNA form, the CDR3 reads TGTGCCAGCAGTGAACAACAGGTTTACTCACCCCTCCACTTT. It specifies CASSEQQVYSPLHF.

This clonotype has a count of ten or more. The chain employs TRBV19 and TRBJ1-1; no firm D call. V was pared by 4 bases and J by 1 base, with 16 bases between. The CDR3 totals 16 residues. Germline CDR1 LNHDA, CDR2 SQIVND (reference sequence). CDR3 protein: CASSTIGSRSNTEAFF. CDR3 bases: TGTGCCAGTAGTACCATAGGGTCCAGGTCGAACACTGAAGCTTTCTTT.

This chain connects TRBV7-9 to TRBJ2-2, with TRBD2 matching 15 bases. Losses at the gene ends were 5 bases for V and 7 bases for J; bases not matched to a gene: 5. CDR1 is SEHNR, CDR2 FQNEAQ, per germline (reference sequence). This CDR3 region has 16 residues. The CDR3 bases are TGTGCCAGCAGCCGGACTAGCGGGAGGGTCAACGGGGAGCTGTTTTTT. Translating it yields CASSRTSGRVNGELFF.

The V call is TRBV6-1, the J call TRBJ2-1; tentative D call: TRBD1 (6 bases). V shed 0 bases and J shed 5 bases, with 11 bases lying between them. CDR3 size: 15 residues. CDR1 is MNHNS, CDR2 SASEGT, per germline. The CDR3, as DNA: TGTGCCAGCAGTGAAGCCCGGACAGTAAACAATGAGCAGTTCTTC. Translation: CASSEARTVNNEQFF.

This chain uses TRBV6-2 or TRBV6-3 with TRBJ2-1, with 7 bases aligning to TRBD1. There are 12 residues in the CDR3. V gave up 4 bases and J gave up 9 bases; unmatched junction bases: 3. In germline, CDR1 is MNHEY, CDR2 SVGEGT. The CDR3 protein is CASSWTGGEQFF. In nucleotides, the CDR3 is TGTGCCAGCAGTTGGACAGGTGGTGAGCAGTTCTTC.

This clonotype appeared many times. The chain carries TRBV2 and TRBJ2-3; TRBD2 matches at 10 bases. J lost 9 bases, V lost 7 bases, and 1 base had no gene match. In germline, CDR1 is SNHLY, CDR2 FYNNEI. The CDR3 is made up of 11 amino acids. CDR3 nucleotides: TGTGCCAGCACTAGCGGGAGCACGCAGTATTTT. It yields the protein CASTSGSTQYF.

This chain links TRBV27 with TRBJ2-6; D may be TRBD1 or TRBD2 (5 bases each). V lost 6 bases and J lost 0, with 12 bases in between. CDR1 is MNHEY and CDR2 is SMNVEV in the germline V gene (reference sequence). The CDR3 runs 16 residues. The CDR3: CASSRDGLSGANVLTF. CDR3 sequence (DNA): TGTGCCAGCAGCCGGGACGGGCTCTCTGGGGCCAACGTCCTGACTTTC.

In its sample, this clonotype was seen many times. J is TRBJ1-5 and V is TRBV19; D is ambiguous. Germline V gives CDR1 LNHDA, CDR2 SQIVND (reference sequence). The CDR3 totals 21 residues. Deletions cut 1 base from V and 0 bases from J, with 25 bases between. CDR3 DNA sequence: TGTGCCAGTAGTATAGGGCGGGCAGAAGGGTCCGGTTCCCGTAGCAATCAGCCCCAGCATTTT. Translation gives CASSIGRAEGSGSRSNQPQHF.

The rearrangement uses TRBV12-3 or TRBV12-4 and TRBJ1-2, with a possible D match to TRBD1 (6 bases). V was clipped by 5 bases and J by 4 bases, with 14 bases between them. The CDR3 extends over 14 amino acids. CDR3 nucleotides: TGTGCCAGCAGTCCTCGGGGGGCACTCTATGGCTACACCTTC. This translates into CASSPRGALYGYTF.

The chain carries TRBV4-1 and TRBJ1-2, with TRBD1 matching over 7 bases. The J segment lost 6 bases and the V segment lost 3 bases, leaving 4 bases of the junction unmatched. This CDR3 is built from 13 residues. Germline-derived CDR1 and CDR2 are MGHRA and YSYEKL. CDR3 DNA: TGCGCCAGCAGCCAGACCAGGGGGAATGGCTACACCTTC. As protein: CASSQTRGNGYTF.

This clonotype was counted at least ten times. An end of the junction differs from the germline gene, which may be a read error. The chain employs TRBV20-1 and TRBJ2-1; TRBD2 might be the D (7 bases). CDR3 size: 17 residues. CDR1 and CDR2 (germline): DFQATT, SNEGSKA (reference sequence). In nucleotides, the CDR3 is TGCAGTCCTAGGGGCGGGGGCGCGGTAGCGGAGCTAGATGAGCAGTTCTTC. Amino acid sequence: CSPRGGGAVAELDEQFF.

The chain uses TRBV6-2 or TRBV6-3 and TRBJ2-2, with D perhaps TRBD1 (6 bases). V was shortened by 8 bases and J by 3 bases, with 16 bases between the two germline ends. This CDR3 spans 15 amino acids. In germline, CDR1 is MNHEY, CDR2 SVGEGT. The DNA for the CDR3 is TGTGCCAGCTACCTCGGGACACGGGACACCGGGGAGCTGTTTTTT. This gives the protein CASYLGTRDTGELFF.